This T cell receptor beta chain was captured in a study of T cell clones after liver transplantation (dated by TCRdb to between 2019 and 2020). Concerning the study at large: The samples were obtained from ITN030ST, a randomized trial that attempted immunosuppression withdrawal within 2 years after liver transplantation. After a pre-transplant mixed lymphocyte reaction, TCRbeta sequencing was used to pinpoint donor-reactive T cell clones, which were subsequently tracked in post-transplant blood. As an antigen-independent comparator for donor-reactive sequences, third party-reactive TCRbeta sequences were also identified from pre-transplant MLRs. Of the eight recipients, a few were HCV-positive, while the remaining recipients had been transplanted for non-autoimmune, non-viral indications. No induction therapy was given to the subjects, and standard immunosuppression was administered until randomization at 12-24 months post-transplant. To count as tolerant, a recipient had to stay completely off immunosuppression for at least one year without liver enzymes climbing beyond twice the upper limit of normal. Blood samples were taken pre-transplant, pre-randomization before withdrawal, and post-randomization after full withdrawal or failed withdrawal. Of the 8 liver transplant recipients making up the studied cohort, 3 were classified as tolerant and 5 as non-tolerant. Findings and caveats that apply to the study as a whole: The conclusions were considered preliminary, being limited by small, heterogeneous patient numbers and non-standardized post-transplant time points. Because allograft tissue specimens were not available, migration of donor-reactive T cells into the graft, rather than deletion, may have occurred. A greater decline was seen for donor-reactive sequences than for third party-reactive sequences, suggesting partial antigen-specific deletion unrelated to withdrawal success. In most of the 8 subjects, regardless of tolerance or HCV status, circulating donor-reactive CD4 TCRbeta sequences dropped significantly post-transplant. In two subjects, low numbers of available donor cells limited the measurable donor-reactive repertoire. When repertoire turnover was accounted for, significantly reduced detection of donor-reactive sequences was found in 7 of 8 subjects for CD4 and in 8 of 8 subjects for CD8.

V is reduced by 5 bases and J by 2 bases, leaving a spacing of 7 bases between them. CDR1 SGHRS and CDR2 YFSETQ were looked up in the germline V gene. Measured from the cysteine to the phenylalanine, the CDR3 is 12 residues long. The retained sequence is limited to the CDR3, 36 bases, with the frame set at the first base. High-throughput TCRbeta CDR3 sequencing of frozen genomic DNA was performed by immunoSEQ, including PCR amplification, mapping, bias correction and internal controls. In the original analysis: Productive rearrangements were kept, and unique TCRbeta sequences were defined by CDR3 nucleotide sequence plus V and J gene. Donor-reactive sequences required at least 5-fold expansion in CFSE-low cells versus unstimulated pre-transplant cells and at least 0.01% frequency. To ensure at least 90% detection power, minimum frequency thresholds were set for each subject based on that subject's lowest-template unstimulated sample. Jensen-Shannon divergence between the top 1000 TCRbeta sequences after and before transplant was used to measure repertoire turnover. Two-sided Fisher's exact tests were used to test for changes in how often donor-reactive sequences were detected. TCRdb stores this immuneACCESS table with in-frame sequences only. Part of the clones is absent; in the studies checked, under half of the shortfall reflects unresolved V genes, and no reason is known for the rest. From that table come the V and J calls and clone size; the DNA was used to work out D and trimming. Across this sample there are roughly 74,000 clones, with roughly 80% seen only once. The leading ten clones occupy around 0.66% of the sample.

This clone was seen a single time. No antigen is known for it. Per-base qualities were not stored, and no clone one base away is much larger. The time point tag for this specimen amounts to: pre-transplant. Unstimulated PBMCs, after thawing, were stained for CD3, CD4 and CD8 and then FACS-sorted into CD3+CD4+ and CD3+CD8+ populations. Randomization to immunosuppression withdrawal applied to every one of the 8 studied subjects. The Qiagen DNeasy Blood and Tissue Kit was used to isolate genomic DNA. This receptor was obtained from a human donor who received a liver transplant. This specimen was CD4+ T cells from blood, taken before liver transplant. The rearrangement combines TRBV5-1 with TRBJ1-1; no D segment can be confidently identified. CDR3 reads: CASSKGNTEAFF. The sequenced DNA is TGCGCCAGCAGTAAGGGAAACACTGAAGCTTTCTTT.